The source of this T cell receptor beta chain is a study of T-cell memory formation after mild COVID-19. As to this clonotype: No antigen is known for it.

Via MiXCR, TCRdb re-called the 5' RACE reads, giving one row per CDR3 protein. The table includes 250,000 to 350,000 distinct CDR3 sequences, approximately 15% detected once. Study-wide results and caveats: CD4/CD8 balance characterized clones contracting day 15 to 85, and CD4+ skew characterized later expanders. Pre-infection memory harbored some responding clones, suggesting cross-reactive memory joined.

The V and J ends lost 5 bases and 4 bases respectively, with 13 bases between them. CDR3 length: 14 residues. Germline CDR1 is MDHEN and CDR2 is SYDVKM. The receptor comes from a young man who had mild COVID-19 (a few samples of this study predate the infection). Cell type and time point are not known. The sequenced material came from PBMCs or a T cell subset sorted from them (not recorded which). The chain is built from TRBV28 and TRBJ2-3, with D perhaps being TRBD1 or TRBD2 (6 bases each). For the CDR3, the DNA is TGTGCCAGCAGTCCCCCCGGGGGCGCAGATACGCAGTATTTT. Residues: CASSPPGGADTQYF.